The T cell receptor beta chain described here comes from a study of blood T cell repertoires in COVID-19. Study at large: T cells, B-cell-depleted T cells, or PBMCs provided the cDNA or gDNA that served as material.

Only in-frame clones appear in the TCRdb table, and some are missing; sequencing was by immunoSEQ multiplex PCR. The sample has a few hundred thousand clones; approximately 91% are singletons. This CDR3 spans 17 amino acids. The V gene lost 0 bases and the J gene lost 5 bases, with 17 bases spanning the gap. From germline, CDR1 is SGHNT and CDR2 YYREEE (reference sequence). In Seattle, patients joined the study during active infection and were tracked longitudinally. A single count supports this clone. This sequence originates from a person under 35 with COVID-19, enrolled during active disease. The source material was peripheral blood. The genes are TRBV5-4 and TRBJ2-2, with D possibly being TRBD1 (7 bases). The DNA for the CDR3 is TGTGCCAGCAGCTTGGTTCGCGGAGGGGGCAAAACCGGGGAGCTGTTTTTT. Its translation is CASSLVRGGGKTGELFF.